This paragraph reports one TCR beta chain. CDR1 and CDR2 from the germline V gene are GTSNPN and SVGIG (reference sequence). The V gene lost 2 bases and the J gene lost 3 bases, with 5 bases spanning the gap. The CDR3 contains 11 residues. Primers included in the PCR were 60 Vbeta and 13 Jbeta primers. Sequenced by immunoSEQ multiplex PCR; TCRdb stores in-frame clones only, minus some. The table shows about 170,000 clones, with 80% to 85% occurring only once. The record originates from a study of cytomegalovirus exposure and HLA in healthy donors. The TCR sequence derives from a male donor in good health and CMV-seronegative. The J gene is TRBJ2-7, the V gene TRBV30; the D is unclear. The sequencing input was PBMCs. CDR3 region: CAWSNIYEQYF. CDR3 bases: TGTGCCTGGAGTAACATCTACGAGCAGTACTTC.